This T cell receptor (beta chain) was obtained from a study of molecular identifiers for immune sequencing clone quantification. Overall study findings and caveats: Whereas naive cells kept under 1% of molecules in clones above 20 RNA copies, such clones held over 99% in effectors.

The CDR3 is 17 amino acids. Trimming took 3 bases from V and 3 from J, leaving 21 bases between them. Germline values: CDR1 MNHNS, CDR2 SASEGT. As concerns this clonotype: The antigen remains unidentified.

TCRdb passed the PCR reads through MiXCR, listing each CDR3 protein once. Of about 510,000 distinct CDR3 sequences in the sample, about a fifth are singletons; the top ten hold around 0.86%. Naive CD8 sequencing libraries were generated from approximately 20,000 to 1,000,000 sorted cells, with 10%, 30% or 50% RNA as input. The sample comprised naive CD8+ T cells from blood, with Jurkat cell RNA spiked in. Sample subset: FACS-sorted CD8+CD4-CCR7+CD45RA+ naive T cells. The TCR was taken from a human donor in good health. Some libraries in this study had Jurkat cell RNA spiked in. The V call is TRBV6-1, the J call TRBJ2-7, with D perhaps given as TRBD1 or TRBD2 (5 bases each). CDR3 in amino acids: CASSETRDRLGIYEQYF. In nucleotides, the CDR3 is TGTGCCAGCAGTGAGACCAGGGACCGCCTGGGTATCTACGAGCAGTACTTC.